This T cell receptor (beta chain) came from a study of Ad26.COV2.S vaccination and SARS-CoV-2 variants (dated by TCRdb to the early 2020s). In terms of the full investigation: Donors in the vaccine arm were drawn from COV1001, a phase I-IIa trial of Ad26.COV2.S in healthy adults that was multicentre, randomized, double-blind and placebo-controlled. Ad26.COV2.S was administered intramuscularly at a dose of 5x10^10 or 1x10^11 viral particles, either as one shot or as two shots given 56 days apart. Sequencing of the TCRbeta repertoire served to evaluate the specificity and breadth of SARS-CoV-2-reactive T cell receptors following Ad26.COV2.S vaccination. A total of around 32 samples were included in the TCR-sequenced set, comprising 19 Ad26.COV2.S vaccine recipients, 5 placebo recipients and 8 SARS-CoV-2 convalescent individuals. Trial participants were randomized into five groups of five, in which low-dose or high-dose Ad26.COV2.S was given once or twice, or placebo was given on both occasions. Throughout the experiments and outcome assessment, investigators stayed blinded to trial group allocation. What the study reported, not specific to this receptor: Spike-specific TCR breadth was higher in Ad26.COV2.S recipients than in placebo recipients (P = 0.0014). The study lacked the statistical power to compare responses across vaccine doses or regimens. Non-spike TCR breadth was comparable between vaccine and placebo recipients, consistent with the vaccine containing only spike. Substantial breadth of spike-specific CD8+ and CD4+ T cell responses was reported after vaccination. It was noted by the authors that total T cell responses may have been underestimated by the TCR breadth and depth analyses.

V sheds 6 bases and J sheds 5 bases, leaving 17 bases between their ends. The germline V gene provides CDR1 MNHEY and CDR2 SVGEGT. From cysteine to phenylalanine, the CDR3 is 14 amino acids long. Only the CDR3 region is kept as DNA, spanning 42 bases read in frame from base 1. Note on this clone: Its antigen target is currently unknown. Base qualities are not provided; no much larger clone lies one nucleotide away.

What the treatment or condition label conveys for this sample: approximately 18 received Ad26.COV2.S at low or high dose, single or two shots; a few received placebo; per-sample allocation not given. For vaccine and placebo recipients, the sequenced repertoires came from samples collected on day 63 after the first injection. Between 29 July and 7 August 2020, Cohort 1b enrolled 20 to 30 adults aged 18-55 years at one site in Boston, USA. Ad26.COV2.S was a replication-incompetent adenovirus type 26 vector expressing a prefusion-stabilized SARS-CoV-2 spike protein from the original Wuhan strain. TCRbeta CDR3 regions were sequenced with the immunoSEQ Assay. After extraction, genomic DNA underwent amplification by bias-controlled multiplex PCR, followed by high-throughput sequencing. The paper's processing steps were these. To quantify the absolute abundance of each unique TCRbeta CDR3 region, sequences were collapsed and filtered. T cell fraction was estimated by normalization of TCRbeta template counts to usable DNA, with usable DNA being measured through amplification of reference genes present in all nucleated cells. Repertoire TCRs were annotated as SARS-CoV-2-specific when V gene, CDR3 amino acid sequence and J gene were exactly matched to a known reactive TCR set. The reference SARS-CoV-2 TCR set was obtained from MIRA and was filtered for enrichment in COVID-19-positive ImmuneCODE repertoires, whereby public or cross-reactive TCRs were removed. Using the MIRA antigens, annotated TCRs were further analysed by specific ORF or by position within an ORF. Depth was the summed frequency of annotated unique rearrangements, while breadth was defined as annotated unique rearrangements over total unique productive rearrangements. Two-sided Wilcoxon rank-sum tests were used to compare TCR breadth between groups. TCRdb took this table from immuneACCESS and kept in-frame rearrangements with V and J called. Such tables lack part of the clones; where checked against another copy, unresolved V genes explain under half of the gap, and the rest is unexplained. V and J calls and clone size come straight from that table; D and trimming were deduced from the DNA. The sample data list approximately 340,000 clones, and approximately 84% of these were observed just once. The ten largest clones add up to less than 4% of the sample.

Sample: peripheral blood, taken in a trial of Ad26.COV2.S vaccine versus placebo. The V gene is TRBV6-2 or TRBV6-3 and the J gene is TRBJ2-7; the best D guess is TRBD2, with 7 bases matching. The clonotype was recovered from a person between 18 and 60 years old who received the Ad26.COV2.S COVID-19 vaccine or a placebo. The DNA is TGTGCCAGCAGCCGGAGAGGGGGGGGCAACGAGCAGTACTTC. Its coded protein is CASSRRGGGNEQYF.